This T cell receptor (beta chain) originates from a study of blood T cell repertoires in COVID-19. Study as a whole: Material from acute and convalescent COVID-19 was sourced from the United States, Italy and Spain.

V lost 7 bases, J lost 4 bases, and 16 bases lay in between. CDR1 and CDR2 (germline): SNHLY, FYNNEI. This CDR3 has 15 amino acids. Original processing methods: From reference gene primer amplification, estimates of nucleated cell counts were derived. This table comes from immunoSEQ multiplex PCR, and its TCRdb copy is limited to in-frame clones, with some not included. The D gene and trimming were derived from the DNA, and the V and J assignments and clone size from that table. Here the sample spans a few hundred thousand clones, more than 75% being singletons. Sequenced input: peripheral blood. This receptor was identified in a woman between 65 and 79 years old with active or convalescent COVID-19. This chain links TRBV2 with TRBJ2-2; TRBD2 is a possible D gene (7 bases). The CDR3 here is CASTERGGITGELFF. DNA of the CDR3: TGTGCCAGCACCGAGAGGGGGGGAATCACCGGGGAGCTGTTTTTT.